These T cell receptor beta chains were read from a single sample in a study of T cell changes during pregnancy in multiple sclerosis. Repertoires were generated with immunoSEQ multiplex PCR, while TCRdb's copy carries only in-frame clones and drops some. The sample carries 65,000 to 80,000 clones, about 92% recorded once. Sequences were derived from CD4+ T cells from peripheral blood mononuclear cells, sampled before pregnancy. Every receptor here comes from a female donor with multiple sclerosis, enrolled in a pregnancy study. Each CDR3 is given with its conserved first and last residue. D genes are given only for firm matches. The size entry is marked missing in some rows and otherwise reads once, few, many or a size class.

size: .; D: .; V: TRBV6-1; J: TRBJ1-1; DNA: TGTGCCAGCAGTGAAGCGGCAGGGACTGAAGCTTTCTTT; CDR3: CASSEAAGTEAFF
size: .; D: .; V: TRBV10-3; J: TRBJ1-3; DNA: TGTGCCACCACCGGGGTCAACCTCGGAAACACCATATATTTT; CDR3: CATTGVNLGNTIYF
size: .; D: .; V: TRBV4-1; J: TRBJ1-2; DNA: TGCGCCAGCAGCCAACAGACAGATCTACTTAACTATGGCTACACCTTC; CDR3: CASSQQTDLLNYGYTF
size: .; D: TRBD2; V: TRBV7-2; J: TRBJ2-3; DNA: TGTGCCAGCAGCTTATCTAGCGGCGTCACAGATACGCAGTATTTT; CDR3: CASSLSSGVTDTQYF
size: .; D: .; V: TRBV5-1; J: TRBJ2-3; DNA: TGCGCCAGCAGCTTGGCCAACAGGGCAGATACGCAGTATTTT; CDR3: CASSLANRADTQYF
size: .; D: .; V: TRBV10-3; J: TRBJ1-1; DNA: TGTGCCATCAGTGAATCAGGGCGGGGCACTGAAGCTTTCTTT; CDR3: CAISESGRGTEAFF
size: .; D: .; V: TRBV2; J: TRBJ1-1; DNA: TGTGCCAGCAGTGAGCGAGGGATCTCGAACACTGAAGCTTTCTTT; CDR3: CASSERGISNTEAFF
size: .; D: .; V: TRBV19; J: TRBJ1-1; DNA: TGTGCCAGTAGACCACAGGGTTTCACTGAAGCTTTCTTT; CDR3: CASRPQGFTEAFF
size: .; D: TRBD2; V: TRBV27; J: TRBJ2-4; DNA: TGTGCCAGCAGTTCGCGATGGGAGGGGCCAAAAAACATTCAGTACTTC; CDR3: CASSSRWEGPKNIQYF
size: .; D: .; V: TRBV5-6; J: TRBJ2-7; DNA: TGTGCCAGCAGCCCCCAAACAGGGCAGGGCCACGAGCAGTACTTC; CDR3: CASSPQTGQGHEQYF
size: once; D: TRBD2; V: TRBV5-8; J: TRBJ2-1; DNA: TGTGCCAGCAGTTTAGCGGGAGGGCCGGGGAATGAGCAGTTCTTC; CDR3: CASSLAGGPGNEQFF
size: .; D: .; V: TRBV2; J: TRBJ1-5; DNA: TGTGCCAGCAGTGACGGGGGGGGCAATCAGCCCCAGCATTTT; CDR3: CASSDGGGNQPQHF
size: .; D: TRBD1; V: TRBV27; J: TRBJ2-1; DNA: TGTGCCAGCAGTCCGAGACAGGGGCTCTACAATGAGCAGTTCTTC; CDR3: CASSPRQGLYNEQFF
size: .; D: .; V: TRBV6-1; J: TRBJ1-5; DNA: TGTGCCAGCAGTGAATTCAGGGGAGGCAATCAGCCCCAGCATTTT; CDR3: CASSEFRGGNQPQHF
size: .; D: .; V: TRBV9; J: TRBJ1-3; DNA: TGTGCCAGCAGTCCGGGGGGGTTTCATGGAAACACCATATATTTT; CDR3: CASSPGGFHGNTIYF
size: .; D: TRBD2; V: TRBV29-1; J: TRBJ2-3; DNA: TGCAGCGTGGGACTAAGCAGGGATACGCAGTATTTT; CDR3: CSVGLSRDTQYF
size: once; D: .; V: TRBV27; J: TRBJ1-1; DNA: TGTGCCAGCAGTACTCAGGGCCTCATGAACACTGAAGCTTTCTTT; CDR3: CASSTQGLMNTEAFF
size: .; D: .; V: TRBV7-6; J: TRBJ2-7; DNA: TGTGCCAGCAGCTTCTCGGGGGGCCCGAGGGAGCAGTACTTC; CDR3: CASSFSGGPREQYF
size: few; D: .; V: TRBV4-1; J: TRBJ2-5; DNA: TGCGCCAGCAGCCAAGACGACTCTTATCAAGAGACCCAGTACTTC; CDR3: CASSQDDSYQETQYF
size: .; D: .; V: TRBV20-1; J: TRBJ2-7; DNA: TGCAGTGCTAGAGAAGGGGATTCCCAGTACTTC; CDR3: CSAREGDSQYF
size: .; D: .; V: TRBV7-9; J: TRBJ1-2; DNA: TGTGCCAGCGCCTTGGGGAGGACCTTTGGCTACACCTTC; CDR3: CASALGRTFGYTF
size: .; D: TRBD1; V: TRBV28; J: TRBJ2-7; DNA: TGTGCCACCCGGGAGGCCGGGACAGGGACTTTAGACGAGCAGTACTTC; CDR3: CATREAGTGTLDEQYF